A single T cell receptor (beta chain) is shown here with its context. These data belong to a study of siplizumab effects on memory and regulatory T cells. The CDR3 covers 14 residues. Trimming left V 4 bases short and J 1 base short, with 13 bases between. CDR1 and CDR2 from the germline V gene are GTSNPN and SVGIG (reference sequence). The repertoire was sequenced with immunoSEQ multiplex PCR; TCRdb's copy has only in-frame clones and lacks some. Of 85,000 to 90,000 clones in the sample, just under 90% were seen once. The sequence was obtained from a human donor in good health. Sequencing was carried out using CD4+ T cells sorted from blood. The chain combines TRBV30 with TRBJ1-1; no clear D gene. This chain's CDR3 is CAWNLIPANTEAFF. CDR3 bases: TGTGCCTGGAACCTCATTCCAGCGAACACTGAAGCTTTCTTT.